What follows describes a single T cell receptor beta chain. Its antigen remains unidentified. The sample comes from a study of CD8 T cells in ankylosing spondylitis. Study-level points and caveats: There were earlier reports of some motif variants in reactive arthritis synovial fluid and blood. A TCR beta motif of under ten highly homologous variants appeared characteristic of ankylosing spondylitis blood. Reported data indicate significant enrichment of disease-linked clones within matched ankylosing spondylitis synovial fluid.

The TCR beta libraries were generated through quantitative 5'-RACE incorporating molecular barcodes. TCRdb redid the calling of the 5' RACE reads with MiXCR, one entry per CDR3 protein. The sample has some 220,000 distinct CDR3 sequences; about 6.7% are singletons. Deletions cut 0 bases from V and 8 bases from J, with 8 bases between. The CDR3 consists of 13 residues. Germline V gene lookup returns CDR1 SGHAT and CDR2 FQNNGV. This TCR was sampled from a male donor with ankylosing spondylitis. The sequencing sample was made of blood, either unsorted or a sorted T cell fraction (not recorded which). This chain connects TRBV11-2 to TRBJ2-1; D is unresolved. This CDR3 is CASSLDGGYEQFF. The CDR3 nucleotides read TGTGCCAGCAGCTTAGACGGTGGATATGAGCAGTTCTTC.